This TCR beta chain appears in the sequencing data of a study of blood T cell repertoires in COVID-19. This CDR3 is 15 amino acids long. The V segment lost 3 bases and the J segment 5 bases; nucleotides outside the gene matches: 3. Germline V gives CDR1 LGHNA, CDR2 YNFKEQ. Per the original data handling: How many nucleated cells were present was estimated from reference gene primer amplification. Here immunoSEQ multiplex PCR was the method, and the copy in TCRdb shows in-frame clones only, minus some. V and J calls and clone size are copied from that table; D and trimming were computed from the DNA. The sample lists 240,000 or so clones, more than 85% occurring once.

The receptor's source is a woman in her 70s with active or convalescent COVID-19. The chain joins TRBV4-2 to TRBJ1-5; 11 positions match TRBD1. Sequencing input: peripheral blood. CDR3 DNA: TGTGCCAGCAGCCAGGGACAGGGGGGACATCAGCCCCAGCATTTT. Protein: CASSQGQGGHQPQHF.